The next 30 T cell receptor beta chains were all read from a single sample in a study of blood T cell repertoires in COVID-19. The method was immunoSEQ multiplex PCR; TCRdb's version includes in-frame clones alone and lacks a portion of them. The data contain roughly 290,000 clones, around nine tenths of them singletons. Source material: peripheral blood. The receptors stem from a man aged 30-40 years with acute or convalescent COVID-19.

This chain uses TRBV19 with TRBJ2-1, with 9 bases fitting TRBD2. Germline V CDR1 and CDR2: LNHDA, SQIVND (reference sequence). Losses at the gene ends were 7 bases for V and 8 bases for J; bases not matched to a gene: 6. The CDR3 is 13 residues long. As DNA, the CDR3 is TGTGCCAGTAATAGCGGGAGTAGGGATGAGCAGTTCTTC. Its protein product is CASNSGSRDEQFF.

The chain combines TRBV5-4 with TRBJ1-1; 9 bases agree with TRBD1. The CDR3 sequence is 15 residues long. The junction had 7 bases not matched to a gene; V was cut back by 3 bases and J by 4 bases. From germline, CDR1 is SGHNT and CDR2 YYREEE (reference sequence). CDR3 protein: CASSSYRGQITEAFF. Here the CDR3 DNA reads TGTGCCAGCAGCTCATACAGGGGGCAAATCACTGAAGCTTTCTTT.

Only one count was recorded for this clone. The J gene is TRBJ1-6, the V gene TRBV5-4; D is perhaps TRBD1 (5 bases). CDR1 is SGHNT, CDR2 YYREEE, per germline (reference sequence). The CDR3 covers 15 residues. V gave up 2 bases and J gave up 8 bases, with 14 bases separating them. This CDR3 is CASSFTQGSDSPLHF. CDR3 bases: TGTGCCAGCAGCTTCACTCAGGGTTCAGATTCACCCCTCCACTTT.

The chain combines TRBV6-5 with TRBJ1-5; the D gene is possibly TRBD1 (5 bases). Trimming took 11 bases from V and 2 from J, leaving 13 bases between them. Germline V gene lookup returns CDR1 MNHEY and CDR2 SVGAGI. CDR3 length: 13 amino acids. CDR3 sequence: CAGRTFGNQPQHF. The CDR3 DNA follows: TGTGCCGGCCGGACATTTGGCAATCAGCCCCAGCATTTT.

The chain links TRBV10-1 to TRBJ2-7, with D maybe TRBD1 (7 bases). Germline lookup yields CDR1 WNHNN and CDR2 SYGVQD (reference sequence). Trimming left V 7 bases short and J 3 bases short, with 16 bases between. The CDR3 totals 14 residues. CDR3 in DNA: TGCGCCAGCACCACGCGGGACAGCAACTACGAGCAGTACTTC. Amino acids: CASTTRDSNYEQYF.

The chain carries TRBV4-2 and TRBJ2-1; 11 positions match TRBD2. The CDR3 has 21 amino acids. Trimming cost V 4 bases and J 0 bases; bases outside gene matches: 17. Germline V gene lookup returns CDR1 LGHNA and CDR2 YNFKEQ. CDR3 nucleotides: TGTGCCAGCAGCCCAGGACTAGCGGGTCGATGGACCAAGAGCTCCTACAATGAGCAGTTCTTC. This sequence encodes CASSPGLAGRWTKSSYNEQFF.

The chain links TRBV6-5 to TRBJ2-3; D gene unclear. The CDR3 has 14 residues. V was clipped by 0 bases and J by 2 bases, with 6 bases between them. CDR1 MNHEY and CDR2 SVGAGI come from the germline V gene. CDR3 amino acids: CASSYSRYTDTQYF. In DNA form, the CDR3 reads TGTGCCAGCAGTTACTCCCGGTACACAGATACGCAGTATTTT.

The chain employs TRBV11-3 and TRBJ2-7; 12 bases agree with TRBD2. Per germline, CDR1 SGHNT and CDR2 YENEEA. J was trimmed by 4 bases and V by 5 bases; bases with no gene match: 3. The CDR3 has 14 residues. The DNA of the CDR3 is TGTGCCAGCAGCCCTAGCGGGAGGGCATACGAGCAGTACTTC. Its protein is CASSPSGRAYEQYF.

This rearrangement joins TRBV3-1 (or the pseudogene TRBV3-2) to TRBJ2-3; unclear D gene. The CDR3 totals 16 residues. The V end was cut by 2 bases, the J end by 0 bases, with 12 bases between. Per germline, CDR1 LGHDT and CDR2 YNNKEL (reference sequence). The CDR3, as DNA: TGTGCCAGCAGCCAATCCAGGCGAAGCAGCACAGATACGCAGTATTTT. Encoded protein: CASSQSRRSSTDTQYF.

The chain uses TRBV30 and TRBJ2-7, with D unresolved. The CDR3 runs 12 residues. Trimming left V 1 base short and J 0 bases short, with 4 bases between. CDR1 GTSNPN and CDR2 SVGIG come from the germline V gene (reference sequence). This CDR3 is CAWSDRSYEQYF. The CDR3 DNA sequence: TGTGCCTGGAGTGATCGCTCCTACGAGCAGTACTTC.

The J gene is TRBJ1-2, the V gene TRBV28; D is undetermined. V was cut by 11 bases and J by 7 bases, with 20 bases left in between. Per germline, CDR1 MDHEN and CDR2 SYDVKM. This CDR3 has 13 residues. CDR3 in DNA: TGTGCCTCCCGTCTCCCTCTTCCTTTTGGCTACACCTTC. Amino acids: CASRLPLPFGYTF.

The chain carries TRBV28 and TRBJ1-5; the D gene is possibly TRBD1 (5 bases). Between the trimmed V and J ends, which lost 0 bases and 3 bases, there was a span of 12 bases. The CDR3 sequence is 16 residues long. Germline loops: CDR1 MDHEN, CDR2 SYDVKM. DNA of the CDR3: TGTGCCAGCAGTTTATGGGCAGGGCAAGACAATCAGCCCCAGCATTTT. Protein: CASSLWAGQDNQPQHF.

A note on this clone: The identical CDR3 is also encoded by other nucleotide sequences in the sample. The chain couples TRBV5-1 to TRBJ2-3; no reliable D call. This CDR3 has 12 amino acids. The V gene lost 0 bases and the J gene lost 4 bases, with 3 bases spanning the gap. In germline, CDR1 is SGHRS, CDR2 YFSETQ. The CDR3 loop is CASSLAADTQYF. CDR3 sequence (DNA): TGCGCCAGCAGCTTGGCGGCAGATACGCAGTATTTT.

The V and J genes are TRBV28 and TRBJ2-5; 9 nucleotides align to TRBD1. The length of the CDR3 is 15 residues. With 5 bases clipped from V and 4 bases from J, the junction kept 8 bases outside the gene matches. Germline lookup yields CDR1 MDHEN and CDR2 SYDVKM. As DNA, the CDR3 is TGTGCCAGCAGTAGGGGGACAGGGTTTACAGAGACCCAGTACTTC. This sequence encodes CASSRGTGFTETQYF.

The V call is TRBV19, the J call TRBJ2-7; D possibly corresponds to TRBD1 (6 bases). CDR3 length equals 13 residues. V dropped 7 bases and J dropped 7 bases, with 17 bases sitting between them. Per germline, CDR1 LNHDA and CDR2 SQIVND (reference sequence). The chain's CDR3 is CASTKRGSGEQYF. The CDR3 nucleotides read TGTGCCAGTACAAAGAGGGGGTCGGGGGAGCAGTACTTC.

CDR3: CASSPRTSGVQETQYF. CDR3 bases: TGTGCCAGCTCACCCAGGACTAGCGGAGTCCAAGAGACCCAGTACTTC. The chain combines TRBV18 with TRBJ2-5; TRBD2 matches 10 bases. V lost 3 bases, J lost 1 base, and 5 bases stayed unmatched. Germline loops: CDR1 KGHSH, CDR2 LQKENI. This CDR3 contains 16 residues.

The chain carries TRBV28 and TRBJ1-6; D remains ambiguous. V gave up 7 bases and J gave up 8 bases, with 12 bases separating them. The CDR3 spans 13 residues. Germline lookup yields CDR1 MDHEN and CDR2 SYDVKM. CDR3 amino acids: CASTREKDSPLHF. The CDR3 DNA reads TGTGCCAGCACCCGGGAAAAGGATTCACCCCTCCACTTT.

V is TRBV30 and J is TRBJ2-5; 8 bases map to TRBD2. V lost 3 bases, J lost 0 bases, and 3 bases stayed unmatched. Germline CDR1 GTSNPN, CDR2 SVGIG (reference sequence). CDR3 size: 14 residues. CDR3 loop: CAWRRLAYQETQYF. The DNA for the CDR3 is TGTGCCTGGAGGCGACTAGCGTACCAAGAGACCCAGTACTTC. The complete variable domain, with remaining parts taken from reference TRBV30 and TRBJ2-5, reads SQTIHQWPATLVQPVGSPLSLECTVEGTSNPNLYWYRQAAGRGLQLLFYSVGIGQISSEVPQNLSASRPQDRQFILSSKKLLLSDSGFYLCAWRRLAYQETQYFGPGTRLLVL.

This clone was seen only a few times. V gene TRBV4-1 combines with J gene TRBJ2-1; 11 bases align to TRBD2. Looked up from germline, CDR1 is MGHRA and CDR2 is YSYEKL. With 1 base clipped from V and 4 bases from J, the junction kept 6 bases outside the gene matches. This CDR3 is 17 amino acids long. Here the CDR3 DNA reads TGCGCCAGCAGCCAAGGGTTTTCTAGCGGGAGGTACAATGAGCAGTTCTTC. It is translated as CASSQGFSSGRYNEQFF.

This chain links TRBV15 with TRBJ2-1, with a tentative D call TRBD2 (5 bases). This CDR3 comprises 17 residues. The germline V gene encodes CDR1 LNHNV and CDR2 YYDKDF (reference sequence). Trimming left V 4 bases short and J 1 base short, with 17 bases between. The CDR3, as DNA: TGTGCCACCAGCACGACAAGGACTCCTCTATCCTACAATGAGCAGTTCTTC. This codes for CATSTTRTPLSYNEQFF.

V gene TRBV6-5 combines with J gene TRBJ1-3; 8 nucleotides match TRBD1. V lost 7 bases, J lost 3 bases, and 5 bases stayed unmatched. The CDR3 runs 14 residues. Germline assignment: CDR1 MNHEY and CDR2 SVGAGI. CDR3 residues: CASIIQGGGNTIYF. The CDR3 DNA follows: TGTGCCAGCATTATACAGGGGGGTGGAAACACCATATATTTT.

V gene TRBV2 combines with J gene TRBJ1-5; maybe TRBD1 (5 bases). V was clipped by 10 bases and J by 2 bases, with 12 bases between them. The CDR3 runs 13 residues. Germline V gene sequence: CDR1 SNHLY, CDR2 FYNNEI. CDR3 DNA sequence: TGTGCCACCCAAGGAGGGGGCAATCAGCCCCAGCATTTT. This translates into CATQGGGNQPQHF.

The genes are TRBV6-6 and TRBJ2-2, with D possibly matching TRBD1 (6 bases). This CDR3 is built from 16 residues. The germline CDR1 and CDR2 sequences are MNHNY and SVGAGI (reference sequence). Trimming took 2 bases from V and 2 from J, leaving 12 bases between them. The CDR3 DNA sequence: TGTGCCAGCAGTTACGGTCCAGGGGTAAACACCGGGGAGCTGTTTTTT. It encodes CASSYGPGVNTGELFF.

For the CDR3, the DNA is TGTGCCAGCAGCCCCCCGGGGGGGAAGGAAAGAAACACCATATATTTT. Amino acids: CASSPPGGKERNTIYF. This chain links TRBV7-9 with TRBJ1-3; D is possibly TRBD1 (5 bases). Deletions cut 5 bases from V and 5 bases from J, with 19 bases between. The CDR3 has 16 residues. Germline-derived CDR1 and CDR2 are SEHNR and FQNEAQ (reference sequence).

This chain connects TRBV5-4 to TRBJ1-2; D not certain. Germline V lookup: CDR1 SGHNT, CDR2 YYREEE (reference sequence). This CDR3 contains 13 residues. V was pared by 0 bases and J by 2 bases, with 5 bases between. The CDR3 loop reads CASSLVQNYGYTF. CDR3 bases: TGTGCCAGCAGCTTGGTACAAAACTATGGCTACACCTTC.

The sample holds a few counts of this clone. The chain carries TRBV5-1 and TRBJ1-2, with D maybe TRBD1 (6 bases). CDR1 and CDR2 (germline): SGHRS, YFSETQ. With 5 bases removed from V and 6 bases from J, the gap between germline ends came to 17 bases. This CDR3 has 14 amino acids. The CDR3 reads CASRDQAGADGYTF. The CDR3 nucleotides read TGCGCCAGCAGAGATCAGGCAGGGGCGGATGGCTACACCTTC.

The chain employs TRBV3-1 (or the pseudogene TRBV3-2) and TRBJ2-3; D remains ambiguous. Germline assignment: CDR1 LGHDT and CDR2 YNNKEL (reference sequence). This CDR3 has 16 residues. V dropped 2 bases and J dropped 11 bases, with 23 bases sitting between them. CDR3 sequence (DNA): TGTGCCAGCAGCCAACCGCCGCCCGCCTCTAGTTCCGTGCAGTATTTT. Protein: CASSQPPPASSSVQYF.

The rearrangement joins TRBV28 to TRBJ1-5; 8 nucleotides align to TRBD1. This CDR3 has 13 residues. V shed 6 bases and J 5 bases; nucleotides not matched to a gene: 3. Germline CDR1 is MDHEN and CDR2 is SYDVKM. The CDR3: CASRGTGDQPQHF. CDR3 nucleotide sequence: TGTGCCAGCAGGGGGACAGGCGATCAGCCCCAGCATTTT. Drawing the rest from reference TRBV28 and TRBJ1-5, the complete variable domain is DVKVTQSSRYLVKRTGEKVFLECVQDMDHENMFWYRQDPGLGLRLIYFSYDVKMKEKGDIPEGYSVSREKKERFSLILESASTNQTSMYLCASRGTGDQPQHFGDGTRLSIL.

The chain has TRBV5-1 and TRBJ2-7; TRBD1 aligns across 8 bases. V was pared by 3 bases and J by 0 bases, with 5 bases of the junction left unmatched. CDR1 and CDR2 from the germline V gene are SGHRS and YFSETQ. The CDR3 is 15 residues long. The CDR3 region has the DNA TGCGCCAGCAGCTCCCCCGGGACAGGCTCCTACGAGCAGTACTTC. The encoded protein is CASSSPGTGSYEQYF.

The rearrangement links TRBV29-1 to TRBJ2-5, with 8 nucleotides matching TRBD1. The V gene end was trimmed by 5 bases and the J gene end by 1 base; junction bases not matched to a gene: 9. This CDR3 has 15 residues. Germline CDR1 reads SQVTM; CDR2 reads ANQGSEA. The CDR3 loop reads CSVSSDRGVQETQYF. The DNA for the CDR3 is TGCAGCGTTTCCTCTGACAGGGGCGTCCAAGAGACCCAGTACTTC.